These 12 T cell receptor beta chains originate from one sample sequenced in a study of cytomegalovirus exposure and HLA in healthy donors. The primer mix had 60 Vbeta and 13 Jbeta primers. TCRdb's table, derived via immunoSEQ multiplex PCR, lists solely in-frame clones and lacks some. The repertoire table contains 100,000 to 150,000 clones. The sequencing input was PBMCs. These receptors originate from a man younger than 35 in good health and CMV-seronegative.

The V call is TRBV5-6, the J call TRBJ2-7; the D gene is possibly TRBD2 (6 bases). Trimming took 0 bases from V and 7 from J, leaving 26 bases between them. Germline V gene data show CDR1 as SGHDT and CDR2 as YYEEEE. The CDR3 length is 18 residues. Here the CDR3 reads CASSLAPVGGTKPREQYF. The CDR3 DNA reads as TGTGCCAGCAGCTTGGCTCCGGTTGGCGGGACCAAGCCCAGGGAGCAGTACTTC.

The chain employs TRBV9 and TRBJ2-3; 10 bases fit TRBD2. Germline V gene sequence: CDR1 SGDLS, CDR2 YYNGEE. The CDR3 is 18 residues long. Losses at the gene ends were 4 bases for V and 0 bases for J; bases not matched to a gene: 11. CDR3 bases: TGTGCCAGCAGCACGCCTAGGCTAGCGGGGGTTAGCACAGATACGCAGTATTTT. Its translation is CASSTPRLAGVSTDTQYF.

This chain connects TRBV25-1 to TRBJ2-1, with D possibly matching TRBD1 (5 bases). V lost 1 base to trimming and J lost 3 bases, with 10 bases between them. The length of the CDR3 is 15 residues. Germline assignment: CDR1 MGHDK and CDR2 SYGVNS. The chain's CDR3 is CASSESWTHYNEQFF. In nucleotides, the CDR3 is TGTGCCAGCAGTGAATCATGGACACACTACAATGAGCAGTTCTTC.

The V call is TRBV5-1, the J call TRBJ2-5, with a possible D match to TRBD2 (6 bases). CDR1 is SGHRS and CDR2 is YFSETQ in the germline V gene. There are 15 residues in the CDR3. Trimming took 4 bases from V and 2 from J, leaving 15 bases between them. CDR3 coding DNA: TGCGCCAGCAGCCCCTTGACTAGTCCACAAGAGACCCAGTACTTC. Residues: CASSPLTSPQETQYF.

V gene TRBV7-2 combines with J gene TRBJ1-2, with D possibly matching TRBD1 (6 bases). Trimming pared 3 bases from V and 8 bases from J, leaving 16 bases between. This CDR3 is built from 14 residues. Germline lookup yields CDR1 SGHTA and CDR2 FQGNSA. The DNA for the CDR3 is TGTGCCAGCAGCTTCGGGCAGGGGCTGATGGGCTACACCTTC. It yields the protein CASSFGQGLMGYTF.

V is TRBV28 and J is TRBJ2-1; 8 bases agree with TRBD2. This CDR3 comprises 17 residues. J gave up 4 bases and V 4 bases, and 12 bases lay outside the gene matches. Germline V lookup: CDR1 MDHEN, CDR2 SYDVKM. The CDR3: CASSSPAGSGIYNEQFF. The CDR3 coding sequence is TGTGCCAGCAGTTCCCCGGCTGGTAGCGGGATTTACAATGAGCAGTTCTTC.

The V gene is TRBV9, the J gene TRBJ2-1; TRBD2 matches 9 bases. The CDR3 extends over 16 amino acids. The ends lost 0 bases at V and 10 bases at J; junction bases unmatched: 11. Germline loops: CDR1 SGDLS, CDR2 YYNGEE. This CDR3 reads CASSVGRVAGVSEQFF. DNA of the CDR3: TGTGCCAGCAGCGTAGGGCGTGTAGCGGGGGTATCAGAGCAGTTCTTC.

V gene TRBV27 combines with J gene TRBJ2-3; 9 positions agree with TRBD2. CDR1 MNHEY and CDR2 SMNVEV come from the germline V gene (reference sequence). Losses at the gene ends were 3 bases for V and 5 bases for J; bases not matched to a gene: 12. The CDR3 is 17 amino acids. The CDR3 loop is CASSFRLREGFGDTQYF. The CDR3 nucleotides read TGTGCCAGCAGTTTCCGCTTGCGGGAGGGTTTTGGAGATACGCAGTATTTT.

The V gene is TRBV7-2, the J gene TRBJ2-1; no firm D call. The germline CDR1 and CDR2 sequences are SGHTA and FQGNSA. Trimming took 5 bases from V and 3 from J, leaving 14 bases between them. The CDR3 is made up of 15 amino acids. CDR3 region: CASSPDWILYNEQFF. In DNA form, the CDR3 reads TGTGCCAGCAGCCCCGACTGGATTCTCTACAATGAGCAGTTCTTC. Looking up the rest from reference TRBV7-2 and TRBJ2-1 gives the full variable domain: GAGVSQSPSNKVTEKGKDVELRCDPISGHTALYWYRQSLGQGLEFLIYFQGNSAPDKSGLPSDRFSAERTGGSVSTLTIQRTQQEDSAVYLCASSPDWILYNEQFFGPGTRLTVL.

The chain couples TRBV19 to TRBJ2-7; TRBD1 matches at 7 bases. J was trimmed by 6 bases and V by 11 bases; bases with no gene match: 13. The CDR3 has 13 amino acids. Germline values: CDR1 LNHDA, CDR2 SQIVND (reference sequence). CDR3 amino acids: CACSPGQSGEQYF. CDR3 bases: TGTGCCTGCTCCCCGGGACAGTCGGGCGAGCAGTACTTC. The full variable domain, in which reference TRBV19 and TRBJ2-7 provide the parts outside the CDR3, is DGGITQSPKYLFRKEGQNVTLSCEQNLNHDAMYWYRQDPGQGLRLIYYSQIVNDFQKGDIAEGYSVSREKKESFPLTVTSAQKNPTAFYLCACSPGQSGEQYFGPGTRLTVT.

This chain links TRBV10-1 with TRBJ2-7; weak D call: TRBD1 (6 bases). The V and J ends lost 0 bases and 4 bases respectively, with 16 bases between them. From germline, CDR1 is WNHNN and CDR2 SYGVQD (reference sequence). The CDR3 is 16 amino acids. For the CDR3, the DNA is TGCGCCAGCAGTGAGTCGAATAACAGGGTGGGGTACGAGCAGTACTTC. It is translated as CASSESNNRVGYEQYF.

The CDR3 is CASSDGTGPPRYEQYF. The CDR3 DNA is TGTGCCAGCAGCGACGGAACAGGGCCGCCTCGGTACGAGCAGTACTTC. The chain combines TRBV9 with TRBJ2-7, with D perhaps matching TRBD1 (6 bases). Germline V CDR1 and CDR2: SGDLS, YYNGEE. The V end lost 3 bases, the J end lost 4 bases, and 20 bases lay between the germline ends. The CDR3 is 16 residues long.